This entry is about one TCR delta chain. This clone is large (0.1 to 1%). No cognate antigen has been identified for it. Nothing much larger sits one base from this clone, and base qualities are not available. Distinct nucleotide sequences in the sample also encode this CDR3. These data belong to a study of gamma-delta chains in newborns, infants, children (dated by TCRdb to between 2018 and 2021). In terms of the full investigation: In the study title, it is stated that polyclonal expansion of innate gammadelta T cells is driven by microbial exposure immediately after birth. The study investigated how microbial exposure shaped innate gammadelta T cell populations in human newborns immediately after birth.

TCRdb records Illumina MiSeq as the sequencer. Clonotypes were called again by TCRdb from the public reads via CATT, and duplicate nucleotide sequences were then merged into one entry. For this sample there are roughly 4,500 delta-chain clones; more than 4% appear just once. The top ten clones comprise 9.5% to 12% of the sample. The CDR1 and CDR2 encoded by the germline V gene are GEAIGNYY and EKD. For this chain, trimming is 3 bases at the V end and 0 bases at the J end, and the number of junction bases without a gene match is 2. The CDR3 starts with the cysteine, ends with the phenylalanine, and has 16 residues. Of the read, only the CDR3 DNA is kept; its 48 bases are in frame from base 1.

This receptor was obtained from a child who was a newborn, infant or young child, either healthy, febrile or measles-vaccinated (not recorded which). The rearrangement joined TRDV2 to TRDJ2, and 11 junctional nucleotides match TRDD3. Source material: blood. The CDR3 amino acid sequence is: CACDVLGDTLTAQLFF. The nucleotide sequence reads as follows: TGTGCCTGTGACGTACTGGGGGATACTTTGACAGCACAACTCTTCTTT.